The 29 T cell receptor beta chains below come from one sample, sequenced in a study of OX40 agonist ivuxolimab in advanced cancers. Sequencing was performed with immunoSEQ multiplex PCR; in TCRdb, only in-frame clones are kept and a portion is missing. The sample includes 11,000 to 15,000 clones, around four fifths seen only once; the top ten take around a third. The source material was CD4+ or CD8+ T cells sorted from blood, sampled in a trial of the OX40 agonist ivuxolimab. The receptors were sampled from an adult with an advanced solid tumor such as melanoma, head and neck, liver or kidney cancer.

Remarks on this clone: Other DNA variants within this sample encode the same CDR3. The chain uses TRBV9 and TRBJ2-2; D is ambiguous. Trimming stripped 2 bases from V and 3 bases from J, with 2 bases between. CDR3 length equals 12 residues. Per the germline V gene, CDR1 is SGDLS and CDR2 is YYNGEE. The CDR3 nucleotides are TGTGCCAGCAGCGTCGACACCGGGGAGCTGTTTTTT. Translation gives CASSVDTGELFF.

V gene TRBV5-1 combines with J gene TRBJ2-5, with 7 positions matching TRBD1. The germline gives CDR1 SGHRS, CDR2 YFSETQ. The J segment lost 4 bases and the V segment lost 7 bases, leaving 16 bases of the junction unmatched. This CDR3 is built from 16 residues. The CDR3 spells CASADHRGMFRETQYF. The CDR3 region has the DNA TGCGCCAGCGCCGACCACAGGGGTATGTTTCGAGAGACCCAGTACTTC.

With respect to this clone: Other DNA variants within this sample encode the same CDR3. The V gene is TRBV5-6, the J gene TRBJ2-1; D perhaps matches TRBD1 (5 bases). This CDR3 region has 13 residues. V lost 4 bases, J lost 3 bases, and 8 bases lay in between. CDR1 is SGHDT and CDR2 is YYEEEE in the germline V gene. The CDR3 DNA sequence: TGTGCCAGCAGCCTGGACAACTACAATGAGCAGTTCTTC. This sequence encodes CASSLDNYNEQFF.

V and J are TRBV28 and TRBJ1-5; D gene ambiguous. Trimming took off 1 base at V and 0 bases at J, with 7 bases between the two ends. Looked up from germline, CDR1 is MDHEN and CDR2 is SYDVKM. The CDR3 covers 15 residues. The DNA for the CDR3 is TGTGCCAGCAGTTTATCACGGCTTAGCAATCAGCCCCAGCATTTT. Amino acid sequence: CASSLSRLSNQPQHF.

In this sample, this clone turned up a few times. Other DNA sequences within the sample encode an identical CDR3. The rearrangement uses TRBV9 and TRBJ2-7, with D possibly matching TRBD1 (6 bases). Deletions cut 0 bases from V and 5 bases from J, with 12 bases between. Per germline, CDR1 SGDLS and CDR2 YYNGEE. The CDR3 totals 14 residues. The CDR3 is CASSVGQGLDEQYF. The CDR3, as DNA: TGTGCCAGCAGCGTAGGTCAGGGGCTTGACGAGCAGTACTTC.

This clone is labeled as medium-sized. Here the CDR3 reads CASSLGGFIREQYF. As DNA, the CDR3 is TGTGCCAGCAGCTTGGGGGGTTTTATTAGGGAGCAGTACTTC. The chain employs TRBV5-6 and TRBJ2-7; no reliable D call. Looked up from germline, CDR1 is SGHDT and CDR2 is YYEEEE. This CDR3 is built from 14 residues. Deletions cut 0 bases from V and 7 bases from J, with 14 bases between.

This sequence joins TRBV5-6 and TRBJ1-2; D may be TRBD1 (5 bases). The CDR3 runs to 16 residues. V gave up 2 bases and J gave up 4 bases, with 18 bases separating them. Germline V CDR1 and CDR2: SGHDT, YYEEEE. CDR3 region: CASSFLRDPTGYGYTF. CDR3 DNA sequence: TGTGCCAGCAGCTTTCTCCGGGACCCAACGGGCTATGGCTACACCTTC. The full variable domain, its missing parts supplied by reference TRBV5-6 and TRBJ1-2, is DAGVTQSPTHLIKTRGQQVTLRCSPKSGHDTVSWYQQALGQGPQFIFQYYEEEERQRGNFPDRFSGHQFPNYSSELNVNALLLGDSALYLCASSFLRDPTGYGYTFGSGTRLTVV.

This rearrangement joins TRBV9 to TRBJ2-1; 9 bases fit TRBD2. This CDR3 is 16 amino acids long. Germline V gene sequence: CDR1 SGDLS, CDR2 YYNGEE. V lost 3 bases to trimming and J lost 4 bases; unmatched junction nucleotides: 8. The CDR3 spells CASSARAGGSYNEQFF. The CDR3, as DNA: TGTGCCAGCAGCGCCCGAGCGGGAGGTTCTTACAATGAGCAGTTCTTC.

This rearrangement joins TRBV7-9 to TRBJ2-1; D unclear. The germline CDR1 and CDR2 sequences are SEHNR and FQNEAQ (reference sequence). Between the trimmed V and J ends, which lost 1 base and 7 bases, there was a span of 5 bases. CDR3 length: 12 amino acids. This chain's CDR3 is CASSLGYNEQFF. CDR3 nucleotide sequence: TGTGCCAGCAGCTTAGGATATAATGAGCAGTTCTTC.

This chain links TRBV27 with TRBJ2-1; the match to TRBD2 covers 13 bases. Germline-derived CDR1 and CDR2 are MNHEY and SMNVEV (reference sequence). V was pared by 2 bases and J by 4 bases, with 2 bases of the junction left unmatched. The CDR3 has 16 amino acids. The CDR3 sequence is CASSLGTSGIYNEQFF. DNA for the CDR3: TGTGCCAGCAGTTTAGGGACTAGCGGGATTTACAATGAGCAGTTCTTC.

The rearrangement joins TRBV6-4 to TRBJ2-3, with 13 bases lining up with TRBD2. The CDR3 extends over 17 amino acids. The trim removed 4 bases at V and 4 bases at J, leaving 8 bases unmatched. In germline, CDR1 is MRHNA, CDR2 SNTAGT. CDR3 region: CASSAGTSGTGADTQYF. Here the CDR3 DNA reads TGTGCCAGCAGTGCCGGGACTAGCGGGACCGGGGCAGATACGCAGTATTTT.

In nucleotides, the CDR3 is TGCGCCAGCAGTATCTCCGAGCGGGAGCCCACCGGGGAGCTGTTTTTT. Protein sequence: CASSISEREPTGELFF. The rearrangement links TRBV10-2 to TRBJ2-2; TRBD2 agrees at 8 bases. The CDR3 sequence is 16 residues long. The V gene end was trimmed by 5 bases and the J gene end by 4 bases; junction bases not matched to a gene: 9. The germline gives CDR1 WSHSY, CDR2 SAAADI.

The chain uses TRBV28 and TRBJ2-1; D is unclear. Per germline, CDR1 MDHEN and CDR2 SYDVKM. This CDR3 region has 15 residues. Trimming cost V 6 bases and J 0 bases, with 12 bases left between them. CDR3 nucleotide sequence: TGTGCCAGCAGCGACGGTATGACCTCCTACAATGAGCAGTTCTTC. Amino acids: CASSDGMTSYNEQFF.

This clone appeared a single time. This chain links TRBV6-5 with TRBJ2-1; D remains unclear. The CDR3 totals 15 residues. Per germline, CDR1 MNHEY and CDR2 SVGAGI. Trimming shortened V by 0 bases and J by 0 bases, and 6 bases separated the two germline ends. CDR3 DNA sequence: TGTGCCAGCAGTTACTCGGCTAGCTCCTACAATGAGCAGTTCTTC. This sequence encodes CASSYSASSYNEQFF.

The chain joins TRBV7-9 to TRBJ2-7; no clear D. This CDR3 has 12 residues. Trimming removed 3 bases from V and 3 bases from J, with 6 bases in between. Germline lookup yields CDR1 SEHNR and CDR2 FQNEAQ (reference sequence). Here the CDR3 reads CASSFNYYEQYF. DNA of the CDR3: TGTGCCAGCAGCTTCAATTACTACGAGCAGTACTTC.

This clone showed up just once. The rearrangement uses TRBV4-1 and TRBJ1-1; D unclear. Trimming stripped 7 bases from V and 6 bases from J, with 18 bases between. CDR1 is MGHRA, CDR2 YSYEKL, per germline. The CDR3 totals 14 residues. In DNA, the CDR3 is TGCGCCAGCACCTGGACCGCTGGGTCCCCTGAAGCTTTCTTT. Its protein is CASTWTAGSPEAFF.

V and J are TRBV9 and TRBJ2-2; D gene uncertain. Germline CDR1 reads SGDLS; CDR2 reads YYNGEE. The germline V and J ends were trimmed by 3 bases and 3 bases, with 6 bases remaining between them. This CDR3 has 13 amino acids. The CDR3 loop is CASSGVYTGELFF. CDR3 sequence (DNA): TGTGCCAGCAGCGGGGTATACACCGGGGAGCTGTTTTTT.

The chain has TRBV21-1 and TRBJ2-7. TRBV21-1 counts as a pseudogene. This CDR3 has 16 amino acids. CDR3 sequence: CASSWGKAKSSYEQYF. The CDR3 DNA sequence: TGTGCCAGCAGCTGGGGTAAGGCTAAGAGCTCCTACGAGCAGTACTTC.

The CDR3 coding sequence is TGTGCCAGCAGCCCCAGGGGGCAGGGGGCAGGCGAGCAGTACTTC. Its protein product is CASSPRGQGAGEQYF. V is TRBV7-9 and J is TRBJ2-7, with 8 bases aligning to TRBD1. CDR1 is SEHNR and CDR2 is FQNEAQ in the germline V gene (reference sequence). This CDR3 has 15 residues. Unmatched junction bases numbered 12, after V lost 5 bases and J lost 6 bases.

J is TRBJ1-1 and V is TRBV28; D gene uncertain. The CDR3 is 11 amino acids. The V and J ends lost 6 bases and 6 bases respectively, with 8 bases between them. Looked up from germline, CDR1 is MDHEN and CDR2 is SYDVKM. Here the CDR3 DNA reads TGTGCCAGCAGCCTCGCCCCTGAAGCTTTCTTT. This codes for CASSLAPEAFF.

In its sample, this clone was seen a few times. V is TRBV28 and J is TRBJ2-7, with D perhaps matching TRBD1 or TRBD2 (5 bases each). Per germline, CDR1 MDHEN and CDR2 SYDVKM. The CDR3 sequence is 14 residues long. The germline V and J ends were trimmed by 6 bases and 0 bases, with 12 bases remaining between them. The CDR3 nucleotides are TGTGCCAGCAGACCCGGGACCGGCTCCTACGAGCAGTACTTC. Translation: CASRPGTGSYEQYF. Drawing the rest from reference TRBV28 and TRBJ2-7, the complete variable domain is DVKVTQSSRYLVKRTGEKVFLECVQDMDHENMFWYRQDPGLGLRLIYFSYDVKMKEKGDIPEGYSVSREKKERFSLILESASTNQTSMYLCASRPGTGSYEQYFGPGTRLTVT.

The rearrangement joins TRBV11-3 to TRBJ2-7; perhaps TRBD2 as D (6 bases). The CDR3 contains 14 residues. In germline, CDR1 is SGHNT, CDR2 YENEEA. V lost 5 bases, J lost 6 bases, and 17 bases lay in between. CDR3 protein: CASSISGRHSEQYF. CDR3 nucleotides: TGTGCCAGCAGCATAAGCGGGCGACATAGCGAGCAGTACTTC.

The rearrangement links TRBV29-1 to TRBJ2-7; no definite D call. Trimming removed 4 bases at V and 3 bases at J, with 10 bases between. There are 12 residues in the CDR3. CDR1 is SQVTM and CDR2 is ANQGSEA in the germline V gene. CDR3 coding DNA: TGCAGCGTTGCTATAGGGTACTACGAGCAGTACTTC. Residues: CSVAIGYYEQYF.

The rearrangement uses TRBV10-2 and TRBJ2-7; D is undetermined. Between the trimmed V and J ends, which lost 8 bases and 4 bases, there was a span of 30 bases. The germline V gene encodes CDR1 WSHSY and CDR2 SAAADI. The CDR3 runs 18 residues. For the CDR3, the DNA is TGCGCCAGCCAACTCAATACGCCCCGATTGGGCTCCGCTTACGAGCAGTACTTC. Encoded protein: CASQLNTPRLGSAYEQYF.

V usage is TRBV11-2 and J usage is TRBJ2-2; D is tentatively TRBD1 or TRBD2 (6 bases each). The germline V gene has CDR1 SGHAT and CDR2 FQNNGV. This CDR3 comprises 12 residues. The CDR3 sequence: CAHREDTGELFF. The CDR3 DNA follows: TGTGCACACAGGGAGGACACCGGGGAGCTGTTTTTT.

The chain links TRBV11-2 to TRBJ2-5; D not resolved. CDR1 and CDR2 from the germline V gene are SGHAT and FQNNGV. The CDR3 has 12 amino acids. Trimming cost V 5 bases and J 4 bases, with 8 bases left between them. The CDR3 region is CASSPLLETQYF. As DNA, the CDR3 is TGTGCCAGCAGCCCCTTGTTAGAGACCCAGTACTTC.

The genes are TRBV28 and TRBJ2-7; TRBD1 matches at 8 bases. The CDR3 is made up of 13 amino acids. The V gene end was trimmed by 3 bases and the J gene end by 6 bases; junction bases not matched to a gene: 4. CDR1 and CDR2 (germline): MDHEN, SYDVKM. CDR3 bases: TGTGCCAGCAGTTTTGGGCAGGGGGCCGAGCAGTACTTC. Translated: CASSFGQGAEQYF.

CDR3 DNA: TGTGCCAGCAGTTTCGGCGCAGGGTTGGCGCAGTATTTT. Its protein product is CASSFGAGLAQYF. This chain links TRBV28 with TRBJ2-3, with D perhaps matching TRBD1 (5 bases). V lost 3 bases and J 10 bases, leaving 14 bases between the germline ends. The CDR3 is made up of 13 amino acids. Per germline, CDR1 MDHEN and CDR2 SYDVKM.

The chain has TRBV19 and TRBJ1-1; weak D call: TRBD1 (5 bases). CDR1 is LNHDA, CDR2 SQIVND, per germline (reference sequence). Deletions cut 3 bases from V and 5 bases from J, with 13 bases between. This CDR3 spans 14 amino acids. CDR3 in DNA: TGTGCCAGTAGTATTTGGGGGGAGAGGACTGAAGCTTTCTTT. It codes for CASSIWGERTEAFF.